This T cell receptor (beta chain) was sequenced during a study of T cells after posttransplantation cyclophosphamide. Points from the study as a whole: TRB overlap between skin or GI tissue T cells and blood was limited. Recipient CMV seropositivity and CMV reactivation strongly tracked TRB clonality. Donor CD8+ memory clones often dominated recipient blood repertoires at later times.

The V end was cut by 4 bases, the J end by 3 bases, with 8 bases between. Germline V lookup: CDR1 LNHDA, CDR2 SQIVND (reference sequence). The CDR3 runs to 13 residues. On this clone: Antigen unknown.

Treatment was busulfan-fludarabine conditioning, a marrow graft, and cyclophosphamide on days +3 and +4. The assay was immunoSEQ multiplex PCR, and TCRdb's table has in-frame clones only and misses some. The repertoire has roughly 4,900 clones, roughly 80% of them found once; the top ten carry approximately 4%. This receptor was taken from a male patient in his forties or fifties who received an allogeneic stem cell transplant from a related donor and was CMV-positive. Among the T cells, some may be from the graft donor. The chain couples TRBV19 to TRBJ2-3; D gene unclear. Sequencing used PBMCs, obtained after allogeneic stem cell transplant with posttransplant cyclophosphamide. The CDR3 sequence: CASSTTHTDTQYF. The DNA for the CDR3 is TGTGCCAGTAGTACCACTCATACAGATACGCAGTATTTT. Full variable domain (missing parts from reference TRBV19 and TRBJ2-3): DGGITQSPKYLFRKEGQNVTLSCEQNLNHDAMYWYRQDPGQGLRLIYYSQIVNDFQKGDIAEGYSVSREKKESFPLTVTSAQKNPTAFYLCASSTTHTDTQYFGPGTRLTVL.